The subject of this entry is one TCR beta chain. The antigen is unknown. This specimen comes from a study of T cell responses to AZD1222 COVID-19 vaccine. Sequencing was performed with immunoSEQ multiplex PCR; in TCRdb, only in-frame clones are kept and a portion is missing. Of 150,000 to 200,000 clones listed, 80% to 95% were seen once; the top ten hold 1.5% to 2%. Study outcomes and limitations: Baseline seropositives among AZD1222 recipients totaled only six or seven. Females made up more of the donors, who were largely white British, and clonal diversity may have come out too low. Elevations in Spike-specific TCR breadth and depth followed administration of two AZD1222 doses. Nearly half of spike-specific TCRs reportedly go after variant regions that carry no mutations.

The sequence was collected from an adult who received the AZD1222 COVID-19 vaccine. The material sequenced was peripheral blood, taken 28 days after the second AZD1222 dose.

The CDR3 here is CASSARQDSIYGYTF. CDR3 in DNA: TGTGCCAGCAGTGCCCGACAGGACTCGATCTATGGCTACACCTTC. The rearrangement uses TRBV2 and TRBJ1-2, with D perhaps matching TRBD1 (6 bases). Germline loops: CDR1 SNHLY, CDR2 FYNNEI. V lost 4 bases to trimming and J lost 4 bases, with 16 bases between them. The CDR3 is made up of 15 amino acids.